This is a list of T cell receptor beta chains from one sample in a study of graft-versus-host responses after intestinal transplantation. Generated by immunoSEQ multiplex PCR, the TCRdb table keeps only in-frame clones and is missing some. The sample records 85,000 to 100,000 clones, 93% being singletons. These receptors have no identified antigens. Sequenced material: unstimulated CD8+ T cells sorted from spleen or lymph node cells, taken before intestinal transplant. These receptors were taken from a human donor who received an intestinal transplant. Both conserved end residues are part of each CDR3. The order of the fields is V gene, D gene, clone size, J gene, CDR3 DNA, CDR3 protein. The D gene is left open where the match is weak. Clone size is stated in some rows and not others, as once, few, many or a class when expanded.

>TRBV19|TRBD1|NA|TRBJ2-1
TGTGCCAGTAGTATTTGGACAGGGCACTATCAAAATGAGCAGTTCTTC
CASSIWTGHYQNEQFF
>TRBV5-6|NA|few|TRBJ1-5
TGTGCCAGCAGCTTAGGAGGGCCAAGCAATCAGCCCCAGCATTTT
CASSLGGPSNQPQHF
>TRBV27|TRBD2|NA|TRBJ2-3
TGTGCCAGCAGGTTAGCTAGCGGGGGGGCCGGTACGCAGTATTTT
CASRLASGGAGTQYF
>TRBV13|TRBD1|NA|TRBJ2-3
TGTGCCAGCAGCCTTACAGGGGGCACAGATACGCAGTATTTT
CASSLTGGTDTQYF
>TRBV10-1|NA|NA|TRBJ2-5
TGCGCCATTACAGGGTTCCAAGAGACCCAGTACTTC
CAITGFQETQYF
>TRBV6-1|NA|NA|TRBJ1-1
TGTGCCAGCAGAAGGAGGGGCTCGCTGGACACTGAAGCTTTCTTT
CASRRRGSLDTEAFF
>TRBV29-1|NA|NA|TRBJ2-7
TGCAGCGTTGTTCTCAGGGAAGTCTCCTACGAGCAGTACTTC
CSVVLREVSYEQYF
>TRBV4-3|TRBD2|NA|TRBJ2-5
TGCGCCAGCAGCCAAGATGAATTAGCGGGGGGGCAAGAGACCCAGTACTTC
CASSQDELAGGQETQYF
>TRBV7-5|NA|NA|TRBJ2-1
TGTGTCAGAAGCTTAGCAGGGGGGGGGACTAGCTGCCTAAATGAGCAGTTCTTC
CVRSLAGGGTSCLNEQFF
>TRBV4-3|TRBD1|NA|TRBJ1-2
TGCGCCAGCAGTTCCGGGACAGACCTAAACTATGGCTACACCTTC
CASSSGTDLNYGYTF
>TRBV7-2|NA|NA|TRBJ2-7
TGCGCCAGCAGCTCCGTAAACGACCCAGGGTACGGCTACGAGCAGTACTTC
CASSSVNDPGYGYEQYF
>TRBV5-5|NA|NA|TRBJ1-2
TGTGCCAGCAGCTTTTTCCGGACGGGGGACTATGGCTACACCTTC
CASSFFRTGDYGYTF
>TRBV4-2|NA|NA|TRBJ1-1
TGTGCCAGCAGCCTCACAATACAGGGTAATTATGAAGCTTTCTTT
CASSLTIQGNYEAFF
>TRBV19|TRBD1|NA|TRBJ2-2
TGTGCCAGTAGGGACAGGGGGCTTGACGGGGAGCTGTTTTTT
CASRDRGLDGELFF
>TRBV19|TRBD1|NA|TRBJ1-5
TGTGCCAGTAGTAACAGGGGAAATGGCAATCAGCCCCAGCATTTT
CASSNRGNGNQPQHF
>TRBV29-1|TRBD1|NA|TRBJ1-2
TGCAGCGTTGAAGAGTCTCCGATCCGACAGGGGGCTTATGGCTACACCTTC
CSVEESPIRQGAYGYTF
>TRBV29-1|TRBD1|NA|TRBJ2-7
TGCAGCGTTGGTGGGACAGGGATCGAGCAGTACTTC
CSVGGTGIEQYF
>TRBV4-1|TRBD1|NA|TRBJ2-7
TGCGCCAGCAGCCAAGAGGGACAGGGGTACGAGCAGTACTTC
CASSQEGQGYEQYF
>TRBV4-3|TRBD2|NA|TRBJ2-6
TGCGCCAGCAGCCGGGGACTAGCGGGGGGGCCGGCTGGGGCCAACGTCCTGACTTTC
CASSRGLAGGPAGANVLTF
>TRBV6-1|TRBD1|few|TRBJ1-1
TGTGCCAGCAGTCCCCGACAGGGTCAAAACACTGAAGCTTTCTTT
CASSPRQGQNTEAFF
>TRBV19|NA|NA|TRBJ2-7
TGTGCCAGTAGTGCCGACAGATCCTACGAGCAGTACTTC
CASSADRSYEQYF
>TRBV2|NA|few|TRBJ2-1
TGTGCCAGCACCCCAGACAATGAGCAGTTCTTC
CASTPDNEQFF
>TRBV10-3|NA|NA|TRBJ2-5
TGTGCCATCAGTCCTACCGAAACTAGTTCAGAGACCCAGTACTTC
CAISPTETSSETQYF
>TRBV4-3|NA|NA|TRBJ1-4
TGCGCCAGCAGCCAAGATTTCCCTACGGCGTCCGTCATCCCGACAGTGTTTTTT
CASSQDFPTASVIPTVFF
>TRBV9|NA|NA|TRBJ1-1
TGTGCCAGCAGCCCCCTAGTGAGTCTGGACACTGAAGCTTTCTTT
CASSPLVSLDTEAFF
>TRBV30|NA|once|TRBJ1-5
TGTGCCTGGAACGGGGTTGGGGGCAATCAGCCCCAGCATTTT
CAWNGVGGNQPQHF
>TRBV6-5|TRBD1|NA|TRBJ1-2
TGTGCCAGCAGTTACTTACAGGGGGCCGATGGCTACACCTTC
CASSYLQGADGYTF
>TRBV6-5|NA|NA|TRBJ2-7
TGTGCCAGCAGTTACGGTGGGGAGTCCTACGAGCAGTACTTC
CASSYGGESYEQYF
>TRBV7-8|TRBD2|NA|TRBJ2-3
TGTGCCAGCAGCTTAGTGGCGGGGGTTGGAGATACGCAGTATTTT
CASSLVAGVGDTQYF
>TRBV19|NA|NA|TRBJ2-1
TGTGCCAGTAGTATAGGCGGAAGCTCCTACACTGAGCAGTTCTTC
CASSIGGSSYTEQFF